This T cell receptor (beta chain) was observed in a study of T-cell memory formation after mild COVID-19. Study as a whole: TCR clusters showed largely donor specificity. Study outcomes and limitations: Of the contracting clones, CD4+ ones lay mainly in CM and EM, and CD8+ ones in EMRA.

This clonotype appeared a few times. Its antigen is unidentified. This CDR3 has 15 residues. V lost 1 base to trimming and J lost 0 bases, with 7 bases between them. The germline CDR1 and CDR2 sequences are LNHNV and YYDKDF (reference sequence). TCRdb called the 5' RACE reads again in MiXCR, with one record for every CDR3 protein. This sample yields about 540,000 distinct CDR3 sequences, of which over 20% are seen a single time; under 15% belongs to the top ten. Material for sequencing was PBMCs or a T cell subset sorted from them (not recorded which). The sequence was obtained from an adult woman who had mild COVID-19 (a few samples of this study predate the infection). Cell type and time point are not known. This chain uses TRBV15 with TRBJ2-1; D remains unclear. CDR3 sequence: CATSRGQASYNEQFF. CDR3 coding DNA: TGTGCCACCAGCAGAGGACAAGCCTCCTACAATGAGCAGTTCTTC.